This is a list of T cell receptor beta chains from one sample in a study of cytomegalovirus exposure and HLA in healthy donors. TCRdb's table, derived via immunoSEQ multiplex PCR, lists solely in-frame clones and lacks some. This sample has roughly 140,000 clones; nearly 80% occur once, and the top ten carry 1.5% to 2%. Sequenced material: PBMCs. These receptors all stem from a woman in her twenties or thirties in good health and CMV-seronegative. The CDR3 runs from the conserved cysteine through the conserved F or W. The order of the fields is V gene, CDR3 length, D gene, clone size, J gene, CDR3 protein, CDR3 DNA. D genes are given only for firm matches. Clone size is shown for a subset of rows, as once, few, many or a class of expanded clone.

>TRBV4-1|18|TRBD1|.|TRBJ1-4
CASSGKTGGAYGNEKLFF
TGCGCCAGCAGCGGAAAGACAGGGGGTGCGTATGGTAATGAAAAACTGTTTTTT
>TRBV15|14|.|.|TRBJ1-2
CATSRQGEGYGYTF
TGTGCCACCAGCAGACAAGGGGAAGGCTATGGCTACACCTTC
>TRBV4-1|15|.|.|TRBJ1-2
CASSQDIRTYYGYTF
TGCGCCAGCAGCCAAGATATAAGGACTTACTATGGCTACACCTTC
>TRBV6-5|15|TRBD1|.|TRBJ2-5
CASRRDRGRGETQYF
TGTGCCAGCAGAAGAGACAGGGGGCGAGGGGAGACCCAGTACTTC
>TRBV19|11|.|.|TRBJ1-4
CASTGDEKLFF
TGTGCCAGTACGGGAGATGAAAAACTGTTTTTT
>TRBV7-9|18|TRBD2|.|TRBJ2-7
CASSLAQGRDSGDHEQYF
TGTGCCAGCAGCTTAGCGCAGGGGAGAGATAGCGGGGATCACGAGCAGTACTTC
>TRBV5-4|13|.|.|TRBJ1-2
CASSLAGVGGYTF
TGTGCCAGCAGCTTGGCCGGTGTCGGTGGCTACACCTTC
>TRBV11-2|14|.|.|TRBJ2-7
CASSPFTGTYEQYF
TGTGCCAGCAGCCCTTTCACAGGGACCTACGAGCAGTACTTC
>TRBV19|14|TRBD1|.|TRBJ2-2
CASITRTGPGELFF
TGTGCCAGTATTACTCGGACAGGGCCCGGGGAGCTGTTTTTT
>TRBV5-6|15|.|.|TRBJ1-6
CASSLADNYNSPLHF
TGTGCCAGCAGCTTGGCCGACAACTATAATTCACCCCTCCACTTT
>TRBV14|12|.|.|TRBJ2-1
CASSPLADEQFF
TGTGCCAGCAGCCCCTTAGCAGATGAGCAGTTCTTC
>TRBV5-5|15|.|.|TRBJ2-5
CASSKYGQPQETQYF
TGTGCCAGCAGCAAATACGGACAGCCCCAAGAGACCCAGTACTTC
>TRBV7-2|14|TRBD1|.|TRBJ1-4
CASSPRTGSEKLFF
TGTGCCAGCAGCCCGAGGACAGGATCGGAAAAACTGTTTTTT
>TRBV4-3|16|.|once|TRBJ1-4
CASSQDLGRANEKLFF
TGCGCCAGCAGCCAAGATCTAGGGCGGGCTAATGAAAAACTGTTTTTT
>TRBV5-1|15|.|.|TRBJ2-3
CASSLNGGASDTQYF
TGCGCCAGCAGCTTGAACGGGGGAGCCTCAGATACGCAGTATTTT
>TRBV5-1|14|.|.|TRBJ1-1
CASSLRGSYTEAFF
TGCGCCAGCAGCTTGAGGGGGTCCTACACTGAAGCTTTCTTT
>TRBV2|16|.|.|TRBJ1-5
CASRGGATYSNQPQHF
TGTGCCAGCAGGGGGGGGGCCACCTATAGCAATCAGCCCCAGCATTTT
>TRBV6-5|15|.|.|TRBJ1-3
CASSSRGAGGNTIYF
TGTGCCAGCAGTTCTCGGGGGGCAGGAGGAAACACCATATATTTT
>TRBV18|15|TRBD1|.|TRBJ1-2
CASSHSTGPRYGYTF
TGTGCCAGCTCACATTCGACAGGGCCGCGGTATGGCTACACCTTC
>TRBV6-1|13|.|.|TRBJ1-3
CASSGLSGNTIYF
TGTGCCAGCAGTGGACTCTCTGGAAACACCATATATTTT
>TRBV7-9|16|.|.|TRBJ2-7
CASSLAPFRQVVEQYF
TGTGCCAGCAGCTTAGCCCCGTTCAGACAGGTGGTCGAGCAGTACTTC
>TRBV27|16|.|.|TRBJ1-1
CASSLGYGQRNTEAFF
TGTGCCAGCAGTCTCGGTTATGGACAGAGGAACACTGAAGCTTTCTTT
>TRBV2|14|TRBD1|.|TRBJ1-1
CASSAGQAGTEAFF
TGTGCCAGCAGTGCGGGACAGGCGGGCACTGAAGCTTTCTTT
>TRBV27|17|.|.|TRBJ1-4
CASSLGARGVTNEKLFF
TGTGCCAGCAGTTTAGGGGCCCGTGGAGTAACTAATGAAAAACTGTTTTTT
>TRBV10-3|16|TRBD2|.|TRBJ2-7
CAISDPGLAGGYEQYF
TGTGCCATCAGTGACCCGGGACTAGCGGGGGGCTACGAGCAGTACTTC
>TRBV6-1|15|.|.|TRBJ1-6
CASSEAGLGNSPLHF
TGTGCCAGCAGTGAAGCGGGGCTGGGTAATTCACCCCTCCACTTT
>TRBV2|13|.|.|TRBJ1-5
CASSEAARGPQHF
TGTGCCAGCAGTGAGGCTGCCCGTGGGCCCCAGCATTTT
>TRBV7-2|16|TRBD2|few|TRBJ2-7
CASSLAGGGPSYEQYF
TGTGCCAGCAGCTTGGCCGGGGGGGGGCCGTCCTACGAGCAGTACTTC
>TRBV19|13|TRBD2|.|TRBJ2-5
CASSSHGRETQYF
TGTGCCAGTAGTAGCCACGGGAGGGAGACCCAGTACTTC
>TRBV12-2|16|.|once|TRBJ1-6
CASRLYRAPGESPLHF
TGTGCAAGTCGCTTATACCGGGCCCCGGGGGAATCACCCCTCCACTTT
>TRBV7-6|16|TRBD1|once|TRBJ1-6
CASSEGAGGYNSPLHF
TGTGCCAGCAGCGAGGGGGCGGGGGGCTATAATTCACCCCTCCACTTT
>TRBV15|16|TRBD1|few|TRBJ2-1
CATSRDRGDRGHEQFF
TGTGCCACCAGCAGAGATAGAGGGGACAGGGGGCATGAGCAGTTCTTC
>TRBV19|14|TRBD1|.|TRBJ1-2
CASRYDRDSSGYTF
TGTGCCAGTAGATACGACAGGGATAGTTCTGGCTACACCTTC
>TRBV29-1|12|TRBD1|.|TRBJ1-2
CSVADRGLGYTF
TGCAGCGTTGCTGACAGGGGGCTCGGCTACACCTTC
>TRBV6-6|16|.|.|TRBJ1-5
CASSFRKTDSNQPQHF
TGTGCCAGCAGTTTTAGAAAGACAGATAGCAATCAGCCCCAGCATTTT
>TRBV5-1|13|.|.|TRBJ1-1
CASSLFRNTEAFF
TGCGCCAGCAGCTTGTTTAGGAACACTGAAGCTTTCTTT
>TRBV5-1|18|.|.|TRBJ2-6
CASSVEGDMTFGANVLTF
TGCGCCAGCAGCGTTGAGGGGGACATGACTTTTGGGGCCAACGTCCTGACTTTC
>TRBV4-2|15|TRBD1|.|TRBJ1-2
CASSQVRGIGYGYTF
TGTGCCAGCAGCCAAGTCAGGGGGATTGGTTATGGCTACACCTTC
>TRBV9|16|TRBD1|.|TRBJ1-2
CASSVTGGGGNYGYTF
TGTGCCAGCAGCGTCACAGGGGGTGGTGGTAACTATGGCTACACCTTC
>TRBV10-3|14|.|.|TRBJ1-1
CAINDRGVNTEAFF
TGTGCCATCAATGATCGGGGGGTGAACACTGAAGCTTTCTTT
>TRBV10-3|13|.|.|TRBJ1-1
CAISESTGTEAFF
TGTGCCATCAGTGAGTCGACAGGCACTGAAGCTTTCTTT
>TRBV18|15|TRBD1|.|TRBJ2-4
CASSPQAGGLNIQYF
TGTGCCAGCTCACCTCAAGCAGGGGGTCTGAACATTCAGTACTTC
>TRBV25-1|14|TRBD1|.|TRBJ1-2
CASSSLTGRYGYTF
TGTGCCAGCAGTTCCCTGACAGGGCGGTATGGCTACACCTTC
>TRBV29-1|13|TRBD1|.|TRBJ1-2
CSALSGTGGFYTF
TGCAGCGCCCTTTCCGGGACAGGGGGATTCTACACCTTC
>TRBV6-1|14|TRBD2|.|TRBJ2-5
CASSEENGRETQYF
TGTGCCAGCAGTGAAGAAAACGGGAGGGAGACCCAGTACTTC
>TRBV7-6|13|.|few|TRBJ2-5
CASSSDIWETQYF
TGTGCCAGCAGTTCCGACATATGGGAGACCCAGTACTTC
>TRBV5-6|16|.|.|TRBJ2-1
CASSLYRLSSYNEQFF
TGTGCCAGCAGCTTGTACAGGCTATCCTCCTACAATGAGCAGTTCTTC
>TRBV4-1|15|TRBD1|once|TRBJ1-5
CASSQETGGNQPQHF
TGCGCCAGCAGCCAGGAAACAGGGGGTAATCAGCCCCAGCATTTT
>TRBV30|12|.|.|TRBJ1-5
CAWSPGGQPQHF
TGTGCCTGGAGCCCTGGAGGGCAGCCCCAGCATTTT
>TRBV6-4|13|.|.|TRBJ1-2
CASSDPGPYGYTF
TGTGCCAGCAGTGACCCAGGGCCCTATGGCTACACCTTC
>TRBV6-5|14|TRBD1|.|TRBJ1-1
CASSYSPTTGEAFF
TGTGCCAGCAGTTACTCCCCCACGACAGGGGAAGCTTTCTTT
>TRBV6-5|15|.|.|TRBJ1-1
CASSYQQGQNTEAFF
TGTGCCAGCAGTTACCAACAGGGACAGAACACTGAAGCTTTCTTT
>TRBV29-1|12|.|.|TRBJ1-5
CSVGMSNQPQHF
TGCAGCGTCGGGATGAGCAATCAGCCCCAGCATTTT
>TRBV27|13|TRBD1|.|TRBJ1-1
CASSFGTGTEAFF
TGTGCCAGCAGTTTCGGGACAGGCACTGAAGCTTTCTTT
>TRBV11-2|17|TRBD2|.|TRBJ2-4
CASSLKVQGGGANIQYF
TGTGCCAGCAGCTTAAAGGTTCAAGGCGGGGGGGCAAACATTCAGTACTTC